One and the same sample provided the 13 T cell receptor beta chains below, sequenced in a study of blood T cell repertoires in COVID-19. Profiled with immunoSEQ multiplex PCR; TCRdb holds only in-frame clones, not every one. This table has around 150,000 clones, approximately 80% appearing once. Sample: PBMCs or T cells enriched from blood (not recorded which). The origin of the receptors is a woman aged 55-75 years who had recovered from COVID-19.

The CDR3 bases are TGTGCCAGCAGCTTGGGCAGCTCCTATAATTCACCCCTCCACTTT. Translating gives CASSLGSSYNSPLHF. The genes are TRBV25-1 and TRBJ1-6; D unclear. This CDR3 comprises 15 residues. The germline V gene has CDR1 MGHDK and CDR2 SYGVNS. Trimming took off 6 bases at V and 0 bases at J, with 9 bases between the two ends.

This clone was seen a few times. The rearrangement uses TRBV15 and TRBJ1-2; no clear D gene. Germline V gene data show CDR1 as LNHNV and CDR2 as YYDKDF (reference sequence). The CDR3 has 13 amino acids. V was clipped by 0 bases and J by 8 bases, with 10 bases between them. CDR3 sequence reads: CATSRDRVEGYTF. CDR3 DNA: TGTGCCACCAGCAGAGATCGGGTTGAGGGCTACACCTTC.

The DNA of the CDR3 is TGCGCCAGCAGCCCTACTTCCCTCGGAGAGAATTATAATTCACCCCTCCACTTT. This gives the protein CASSPTSLGENYNSPLHF. The chain employs TRBV5-1 and TRBJ1-6; D ambiguous. Germline assignment: CDR1 SGHRS and CDR2 YFSETQ. CDR3 size: 18 residues. V lost 4 bases and J 4 bases, leaving 21 bases between the germline ends.

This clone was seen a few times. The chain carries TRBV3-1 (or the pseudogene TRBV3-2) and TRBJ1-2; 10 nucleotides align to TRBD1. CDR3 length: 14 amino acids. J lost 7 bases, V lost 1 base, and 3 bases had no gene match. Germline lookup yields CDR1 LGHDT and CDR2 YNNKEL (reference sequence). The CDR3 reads CASSQVTGGSGYTF. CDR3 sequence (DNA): TGTGCCAGCAGCCAAGTGACAGGGGGCTCTGGCTACACCTTC.

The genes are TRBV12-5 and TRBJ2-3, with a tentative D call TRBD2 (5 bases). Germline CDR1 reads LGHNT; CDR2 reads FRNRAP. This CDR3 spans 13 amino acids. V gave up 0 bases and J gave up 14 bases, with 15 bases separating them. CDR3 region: CASGLVTGRELYF. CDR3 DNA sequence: TGTGCTAGTGGTTTGGTGACCGGACGGGAACTGTATTTT.

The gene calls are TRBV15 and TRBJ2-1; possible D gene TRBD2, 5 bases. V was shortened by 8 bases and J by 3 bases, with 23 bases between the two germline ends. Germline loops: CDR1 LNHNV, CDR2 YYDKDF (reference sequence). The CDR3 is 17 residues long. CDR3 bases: TGTGCCACCTCGACCTACCTTGGTGAGGAGGACTACAATGAGCAGTTCTTC. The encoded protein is CATSTYLGEEDYNEQFF.

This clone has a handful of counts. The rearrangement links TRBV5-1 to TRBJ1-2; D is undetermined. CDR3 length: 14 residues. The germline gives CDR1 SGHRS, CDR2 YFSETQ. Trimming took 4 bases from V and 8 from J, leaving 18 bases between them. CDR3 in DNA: TGCGCCAGCAGCCAGGATCCCGGGGTTGGGGGCTACACCTTC. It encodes CASSQDPGVGGYTF.

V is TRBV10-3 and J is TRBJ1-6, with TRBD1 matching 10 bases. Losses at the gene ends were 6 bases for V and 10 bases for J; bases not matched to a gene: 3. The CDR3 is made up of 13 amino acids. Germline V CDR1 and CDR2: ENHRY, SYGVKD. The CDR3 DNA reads TGTGCCATCAGGGACAGGGGGGAATCACCCCTCCACTTT. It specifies CAIRDRGESPLHF.

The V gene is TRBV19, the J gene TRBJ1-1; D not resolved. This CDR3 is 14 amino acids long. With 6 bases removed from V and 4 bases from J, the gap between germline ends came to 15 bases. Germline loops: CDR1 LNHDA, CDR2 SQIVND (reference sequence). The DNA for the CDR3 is TGTGCCAGTAGAGGTAGTGGTAGCGGCACTGAAGCTTTCTTT. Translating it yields CASRGSGSGTEAFF.

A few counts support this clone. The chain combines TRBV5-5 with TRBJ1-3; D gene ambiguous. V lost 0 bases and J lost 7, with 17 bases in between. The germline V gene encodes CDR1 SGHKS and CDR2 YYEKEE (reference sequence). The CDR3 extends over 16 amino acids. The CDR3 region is CASSLAGAGSGNTIYF. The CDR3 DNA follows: TGTGCCAGCAGCTTGGCCGGAGCGGGATCGGGGAACACCATATATTTT.

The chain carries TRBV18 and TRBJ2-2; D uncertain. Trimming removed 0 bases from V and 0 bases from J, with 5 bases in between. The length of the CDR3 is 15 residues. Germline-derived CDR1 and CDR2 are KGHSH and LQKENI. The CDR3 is CASSPPAPNTGELFF. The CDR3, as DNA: TGTGCCAGCTCACCACCGGCCCCGAACACCGGGGAGCTGTTTTTT.

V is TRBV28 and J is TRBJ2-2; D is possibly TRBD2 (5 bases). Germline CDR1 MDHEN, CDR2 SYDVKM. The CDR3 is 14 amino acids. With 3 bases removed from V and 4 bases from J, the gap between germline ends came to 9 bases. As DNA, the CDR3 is TGTGCCAGCAGTTTCTCGCTAGCCACCGGGGAGCTGTTTTTT. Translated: CASSFSLATGELFF.

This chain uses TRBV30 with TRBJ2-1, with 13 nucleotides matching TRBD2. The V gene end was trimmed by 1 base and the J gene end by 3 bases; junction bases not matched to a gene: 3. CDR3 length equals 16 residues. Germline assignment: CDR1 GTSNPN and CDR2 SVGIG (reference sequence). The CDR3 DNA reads TGTGCCTGGAGTGCGGGACTAGCGGGAAACTACAATGAGCAGTTCTTC. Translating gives CAWSAGLAGNYNEQFF.